This T cell receptor beta chain was documented in a study of radiotherapy plus CTLA-4 blockade in lung cancer (dated by TCRdb to about 2018). For context, the study as a whole: Objective responses occurred in 18% of enrolled patients, and around 29% achieved disease control.

On the study overall, not on this receptor specifically: The strongest predictors of response were reported to be early dynamic shifts in blood T cell clones along with a rise in serum interferon-beta following radiation. After treatment with radiotherapy and ipilimumab, TCR clones that originated in tumors expanded in peripheral blood.

Receptor libraries were prepared by the immunoSEQ multiplex PCR assay. Here the immuneACCESS table is served through TCRdb, limited to in-frame sequences with V and J called. Missing clones are a known gap in these copies; in checked studies unresolved V genes cover under half, and the rest lacks a known reason. Within this sample are 55,000 to 65,000 clones, with around 69% of them counted one time only. The ten largest clones represent around 3% of the sample. Turning to this clone: Its antigen specificity is not known. No base quality values were provided; no much bigger clone lies one nucleotide off.

In this study, focal radiation therapy paired with CTLA-4 blockade (ipilimumab) was tested in patients who had chemo-refractory metastatic non-small-cell lung cancer. Measured from the cysteine to the phenylalanine, the CDR3 is 17 residues long. This entry keeps only the CDR3 DNA: 51 bases, framed from base 1. From the germline V gene, CDR1 is LGHNA and CDR2 is YNFKEQ. V loses 0 bases, J loses 3 bases, and the germline ends lie 15 bases apart. The material was peripheral blood, obtained from a patient treated with radiotherapy plus ipilimumab. The sequence derives from a human donor with non-small cell lung cancer who had a complete response to radiotherapy plus ipilimumab. The chain is made from TRBV4-2 and TRBJ2-4; TRBD2 is possibly the D segment (5 matching bases). The CDR3 protein sequence reads: CASSQEGLAVGKNIQYF. Read as DNA, the sequence is TGTGCCAGCAGCCAAGAAGGACTTGCGGTTGGCAAAAACATTCAGTACTTC.